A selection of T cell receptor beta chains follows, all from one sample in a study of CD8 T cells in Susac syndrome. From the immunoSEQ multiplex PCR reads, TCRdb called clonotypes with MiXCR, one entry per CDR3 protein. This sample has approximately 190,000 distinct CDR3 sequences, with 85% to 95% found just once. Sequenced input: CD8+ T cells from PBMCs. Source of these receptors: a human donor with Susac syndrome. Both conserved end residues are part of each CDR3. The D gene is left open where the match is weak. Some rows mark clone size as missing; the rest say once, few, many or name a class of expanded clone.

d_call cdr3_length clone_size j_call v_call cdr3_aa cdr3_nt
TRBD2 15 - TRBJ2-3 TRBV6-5 CASSRRGLGLDTQYF TGTGCCAGCAGTCGGCGGGGACTAGGCCTCGATACGCAGTATTTT
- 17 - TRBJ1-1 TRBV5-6 CASSFGLTLVMNTEAFF TGTGCCAGCAGCTTTGGACTCACCCTGGTTATGAACACTGAAGCTTTCTTT
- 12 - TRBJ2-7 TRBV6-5 CASSYSAHEQYF TGTGCCAGCAGTTACTCGGCCCACGAGCAGTACTTC
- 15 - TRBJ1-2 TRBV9 CASSVAGAGYSGYTF TGTGCCAGCAGCGTAGCGGGAGCCGGTTATTCTGGCTACACCTTC
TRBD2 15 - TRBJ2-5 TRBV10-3 CAISRTSGAQETQYF TGTGCCATCAGTCGGACTAGCGGGGCTCAAGAGACCCAGTACTTC
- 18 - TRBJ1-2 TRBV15 CATSRIKYGVGANYGYTF TGTGCCACCAGCAGAATAAAATACGGGGTGGGGGCTAACTATGGCTACACCTTC
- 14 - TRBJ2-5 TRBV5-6 CASSLDRAEETQYF TGTGCCAGCAGCTTGGACCGAGCCGAAGAGACCCAGTACTTC
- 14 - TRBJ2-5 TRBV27 CASSSLPGQETQYF TGTGCCAGCAGTTCCCTCCCGGGACAAGAGACCCAGTACTTC
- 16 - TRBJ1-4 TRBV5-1 CASSLGPDSSNEKLFF TGCGCCAGCAGCCTAGGACCGGACAGCTCTAATGAAAAACTGTTTTTT
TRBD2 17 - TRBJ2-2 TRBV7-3 CASSQSWTSGSTGELFF TGTGCCAGCAGTCAAAGTTGGACTAGCGGGAGTACCGGGGAGCTGTTTTTT
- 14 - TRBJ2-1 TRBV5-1 CASSHDREDNEQFF TGCGCCAGCAGCCATGACAGGGAGGACAATGAGCAGTTCTTC
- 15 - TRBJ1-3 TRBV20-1 CSARQDRNSGNTIYF TGCAGTGCTAGACAAGACAGGAACTCTGGAAACACCATATATTTT
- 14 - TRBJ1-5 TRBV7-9 CASSLATSNQPQHF TGTGCCAGCAGCTTAGCGACGAGCAATCAGCCCCAGCATTTT
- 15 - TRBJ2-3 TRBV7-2 CASSPHGGSTDTQYF TGTGCCAGCAGCCCCCACGGGGGAAGCACAGATACGCAGTATTTT
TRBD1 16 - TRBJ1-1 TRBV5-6 CASSLTGANLWTEAFF TGTGCCAGCAGCTTGACAGGGGCTAATCTATGGACTGAAGCTTTCTTT
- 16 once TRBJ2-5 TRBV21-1 CASSKSTSGSPVTQYF TGTGCCAGCAGCAAAAGTACTAGCGGGAGCCCGGTGACCCAGTACTTC
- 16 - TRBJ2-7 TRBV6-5 CASSYFPGVDSYEQYF TGTGCCAGCAGTTACTTCCCCGGGGTTGACTCCTACGAGCAGTACTTC
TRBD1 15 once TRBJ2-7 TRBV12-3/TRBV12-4 CASSWLTGGPNEQYF TGTGCCAGCAGTTGGTTGACAGGGGGTCCTAACGAGCAGTACTTC
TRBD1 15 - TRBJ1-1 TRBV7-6 CASSETGGAVTEAFF TGTGCCAGCAGCGAGACAGGGGGCGCAGTCACTGAAGCTTTCTTT
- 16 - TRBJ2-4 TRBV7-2 CASSLSGGRAKNIQYF TGTGCCAGCAGCTTATCTGGGGGGCGCGCCAAAAACATTCAGTACTTC
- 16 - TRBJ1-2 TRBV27 CASSFGGEGIPYGYTF TGTGCCAGCAGTTTTGGCGGTGAGGGTATACCCTATGGCTACACCTTC
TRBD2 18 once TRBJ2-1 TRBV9 CASSVGGASGGPDNEQFF TGTGCCAGCAGCGTAGGGGGGGCTAGCGGGGGGCCCGACAATGAGCAGTTCTTC
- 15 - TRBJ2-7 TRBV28 CASSFPHGGSYEQYF TGTGCCAGCAGTTTTCCCCACGGGGGCTCCTACGAGCAGTACTTC
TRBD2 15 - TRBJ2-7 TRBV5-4 CASSPPSGRSDEQYF TGTGCCAGCAGTCCTCCTAGCGGGAGGAGCGACGAGCAGTACTTC
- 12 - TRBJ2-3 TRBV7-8 CASSLGEDTQYF TGTGCCAGCAGTTTAGGGGAGGATACGCAGTATTTT
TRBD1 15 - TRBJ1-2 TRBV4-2 CASSQTATGVLGYTF TGTGCCAGCAGCCAAACAGCTACAGGGGTGCTTGGCTACACCTTC
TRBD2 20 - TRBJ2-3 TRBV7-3 CASSLVARRSGGISTDTQYF TGTGCCAGCAGCTTAGTCGCGAGAAGAAGCGGGGGGATTAGCACAGATACGCAGTATTTT
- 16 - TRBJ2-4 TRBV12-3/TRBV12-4 CASSITTGGAKNIQYF TGTGCCAGCAGCATCACAACCGGGGGAGCCAAAAACATTCAGTACTTC
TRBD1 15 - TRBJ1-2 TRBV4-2 CASSQESGQGRGYTF TGTGCCAGCAGCCAAGAGTCGGGACAGGGTCGTGGCTACACCTTC
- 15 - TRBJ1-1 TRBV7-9 CASSFPGRENTEAFF TGTGCCAGCAGCTTCCCCGGACGGGAGAACACTGAAGCTTTCTTT
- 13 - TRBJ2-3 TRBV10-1 CASSGAPVDTQYF TGCGCCAGCAGCGGTGCCCCGGTTGATACGCAGTATTTT
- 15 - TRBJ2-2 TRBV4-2 CASSQNTGLGGELFF TGTGCCAGCAGCCAGAATACAGGGCTTGGCGGGGAGCTGTTTTTT
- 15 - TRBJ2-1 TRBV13 CASSPRSRVSNEQFF TGTGCCAGCAGTCCTCGGTCTAGGGTTAGCAATGAGCAGTTCTTC
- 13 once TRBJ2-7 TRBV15 CATSSRIGAGWYF TGTGCCACCAGCAGTCGCATCGGCGCTGGGTGGTACTTC
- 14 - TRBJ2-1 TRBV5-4 CASSHGGEYNEQFF TGTGCCAGCAGCCATGGGGGCGAGTACAATGAGCAGTTCTTC
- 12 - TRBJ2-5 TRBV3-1 CASSRPQETQYF TGTGCCAGCAGCCGACCCCAAGAGACCCAGTACTTC
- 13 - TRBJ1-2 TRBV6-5 CASKQGFRYGYTF TGTGCCAGCAAGCAGGGCTTTCGCTATGGCTACACCTTC
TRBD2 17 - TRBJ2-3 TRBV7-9 CASRGIGLAGGTDTQYF TGTGCCAGCAGGGGGATCGGGCTAGCGGGAGGCACAGATACGCAGTATTTT
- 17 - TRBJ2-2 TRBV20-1 CSARDQGQPANTGELFF TGCAGTGCTAGAGATCAGGGTCAGCCGGCGAACACCGGGGAGCTGTTTTTT
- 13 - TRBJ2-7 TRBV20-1 CSASSRVGSEQYF TGCAGTGCCTCGTCCCGGGTTGGGTCCGAGCAGTACTTC
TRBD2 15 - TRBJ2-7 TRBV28 CASSTGLAGKGEQYF TGTGCCAGCAGTACCGGACTAGCGGGAAAGGGAGAGCAGTACTTC
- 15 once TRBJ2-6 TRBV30 CALGTGDSGANVLTF TGTGCCCTAGGTACAGGGGACTCCGGGGCCAACGTCCTGACTTTC
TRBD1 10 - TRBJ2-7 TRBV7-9 CASSGTVQYF TGTGCCAGCAGTGGGACAGTCCAGTACTTC
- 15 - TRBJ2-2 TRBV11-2 CASSARQGGTGELFF TGTGCCAGCAGCGCCCGACAGGGAGGAACCGGGGAGCTGTTTTTT